Shown below are 7 T cell receptor beta chains from a single sample sequenced in a study of T cell responses to AZD1222 COVID-19 vaccine. Produced via immunoSEQ multiplex PCR; TCRdb's table is partial and in-frame only. The data contain roughly 72,000 clones, more than 70% of them singletons. The input for sequencing was peripheral blood, taken 28 days after the second dose of the MenACWY control vaccine. These receptors were obtained from an adult who received the MenACWY meningococcal vaccine as a control.

V is TRBV9 and J is TRBJ2-5; possible D gene TRBD1, 5 bases. The germline CDR1 and CDR2 sequences are SGDLS and YYNGEE. The CDR3 loop spans 18 amino acids. V lost 0 bases and J 4 bases, leaving 22 bases between the germline ends. The CDR3 is CASSVDGLDTHHRETQYF. In DNA form, the CDR3 reads TGTGCCAGCAGCGTAGATGGGTTGGACACCCACCACCGAGAGACCCAGTACTTC.

The chain has TRBV30 and TRBJ1-3; D is unresolved. Trimming removed 4 bases at V and 0 bases at J, with 13 bases between. CDR1 is GTSNPN, CDR2 SVGIG, per germline (reference sequence). This CDR3 contains 15 residues. CDR3 region: CAWMGGKGSGNTIYF. For the CDR3, the DNA is TGTGCCTGGATGGGAGGGAAGGGCTCTGGAAACACCATATATTTT.

V usage is TRBV19 and J usage is TRBJ1-2, with 7 bases identical to TRBD1. Germline V CDR1 and CDR2: LNHDA, SQIVND (reference sequence). Unmatched junction bases numbered 5, after V lost 5 bases and J lost 2 bases. CDR3 length: 14 amino acids. CDR3 residues: CASSPTGQNYGYTF. DNA for the CDR3: TGTGCCAGTAGTCCGACGGGACAGAACTATGGCTACACCTTC.

The chain employs TRBV19 and TRBJ2-3; D might be TRBD2 (5 bases). The V end was cut by 3 bases, the J end by 0 bases, with 10 bases between. Germline assignment: CDR1 LNHDA and CDR2 SQIVND (reference sequence). The CDR3 spans 15 residues. The CDR3 nucleotides read TGTGCCAGTAGTATTGAGGGTGGAAGCACAGATACGCAGTATTTT. Its translation is CASSIEGGSTDTQYF.

V and J are TRBV20-1 and TRBJ2-3, with D uncertain. The V end was cut by 3 bases, the J end by 2 bases, with 9 bases between. This CDR3 has 13 amino acids. The germline gives CDR1 DFQATT, CDR2 SNEGSKA (reference sequence). DNA of the CDR3: TGCAGTGCTAGTCGGCAGCCCACAGATACGCAGTATTTT. Encoded protein: CSASRQPTDTQYF.

The chain couples TRBV6-6 to TRBJ2-7, with 11 bases that match TRBD1. Losses at the gene ends were 10 bases for V and 7 bases for J; bases not matched to a gene: 9. This CDR3 is built from 13 residues. Germline V CDR1 and CDR2: MNHNY, SVGAGI (reference sequence). The CDR3 DNA sequence: TGTGCCATCGGACAGGGGGCTCTTGGGGAGCAGTACTTC. Its protein is CAIGQGALGEQYF.

The chain recombines TRBV6-5 with TRBJ1-1; D might be TRBD1 (5 bases). Trimming took 6 bases from V and 4 from J, leaving 15 bases between them. This CDR3 region has 14 residues. CDR1 and CDR2 from the germline V gene are MNHEY and SVGAGI. The CDR3 bases are TGTGCCAGCAGCCCCCCCTTCAGGGCCACTGAAGCTTTCTTT. The encoded protein is CASSPPFRATEAFF.